Listed below are T cell receptor beta chains from one sample, sequenced in a study of shared T cell receptors in the human thymus. Sequencing used immunoSEQ multiplex PCR; TCRdb keeps in-frame clones, though not all of them. The data hold hundreds of thousands of clones, with 70% to 90% observed a single time. The same specimen was also included in a second study, on human thymus T cells.

Sequencing used thymocytes. Source of these receptors: a boy in the first two years of life with a congenital heart defect. The CDR3 runs from the conserved cysteine through the conserved F or W. A D gene is named only where the DNA matches it firmly. Rows may omit the clone size; those that give it use once, few, many or a size class.

v_gene	j_gene	d_gene	abundance	len	CDR3nt	CDR3aa
TRBV9	TRBJ2-1	TRBD1	.	15	TGTGCCAGCACCCGCCGGGACAGGGAAACCAATGAGCAGTTCTTC	CASTRRDRETNEQFF
TRBV15	TRBJ1-3	TRBD1	few	15	TGTGCCACCAGCAAGACAGGGCGTTCTGGAAACACCATATATTTT	CATSKTGRSGNTIYF
TRBV30	TRBJ2-1	TRBD2	.	14	TGTGCCTGGGTAGGACTAGCGGCCTACAATGAGCAGTTCTTC	CAWVGLAAYNEQFF
TRBV25-1	TRBJ2-5	.	.	11	TGTGCCAGCAGTCCGCAAGAGACCCAGTACTTC	CASSPQETQYF
TRBV29-1	TRBJ2-7	TRBD2	.	14	TGCAGCGCCCTCCTAGCGGGGGACTCCTACGAGCAGTACTTC	CSALLAGDSYEQYF
TRBV7-8	TRBJ2-5	.	.	18	TGTGCCAGCAGCTTAGGTGGGGTTGGCCACGGGAGAGAAGAGACCCAGTACTTC	CASSLGGVGHGREETQYF
TRBV11-3	TRBJ2-7	TRBD2	.	15	TGTGCCAGCAGCTTACGCGGACTAGCGGGAGACGAGCAGTACTTC	CASSLRGLAGDEQYF
TRBV9	TRBJ1-1	.	.	19	TGTGCCAGCAGCGTGAACCGGACAGACCTGGCCGGGATGAACACTGAAGCTTTCTTT	CASSVNRTDLAGMNTEAFF
TRBV7-2	TRBJ2-7	.	.	13	TGTGCCAGCAGCCAAGAGGGGGAAGACGAGCAGTACTTC	CASSQEGEDEQYF
TRBV21-1	TRBJ2-3	.	.	15	TGTGCCAGCAGCAAACCCCGACAGGGCACAGATACGCAGTATTTT	CASSKPRQGTDTQYF
TRBV7-9	TRBJ2-7	TRBD1	.	18	TGTGCCAGCAGCCCCAAAGATCCGGGACAGGGGCCGGACGTCGAGCAGTACTTC	CASSPKDPGQGPDVEQYF
TRBV14	TRBJ2-7	TRBD1	.	16	TGTGCCAGCAGCCAAGATGAGTCAGGGACAGGCGGGGAGCAGTACTTC	CASSQDESGTGGEQYF
TRBV5-1	TRBJ2-3	.	.	14	TGCGCCAGCAGCTTCAACAGGGGCACAGATACGCAGTATTTT	CASSFNRGTDTQYF
TRBV7-9	TRBJ2-5	.	.	14	TGTGCCAGCAGCTCCGTCCCCCGGGGAGAGACCCAGTACTTC	CASSSVPRGETQYF
TRBV11-2	TRBJ2-7	.	.	18	TGTGCCAGCAGCTTAGGCGCAGGGCCCACAACCTCCTACCACGAGCAGTACTTC	CASSLGAGPTTSYHEQYF
TRBV6-5	TRBJ1-2	.	.	16	TGTGCCAGCAGTTACTCGAAGGGGGAAGGGAGAGGTTGCTACACCTTC	CASSYSKGEGRGCYTF
TRBV28	TRBJ1-1	.	.	13	TGTGCCAGCAGTCTCCCTATGGGGGGACCAGCTTTCTTT	CASSLPMGGPAFF
TRBV7-8	TRBJ2-1	.	.	15	TGTGCCAGCAGCCACGGGGTAGGCAGATACAATGAGCAGTTCTTC	CASSHGVGRYNEQFF
TRBV25-1	TRBJ2-7	.	.	13	TGTGCCAGCAGTTTAACAAGCTCCTACGAGCAGTACTTC	CASSLTSSYEQYF
TRBV4-2	TRBJ1-1	.	.	10	TGTGCCAGCGCGGGACGCCGGGCTTTCTTT	CASAGRRAFF
TRBV4-2	TRBJ2-3	TRBD2	.	16	TGTGCCAGCAGCCAAGATAATCTAGCGGGAGTAGATACGCAGTATTTT	CASSQDNLAGVDTQYF
TRBV4-3	TRBJ2-1	TRBD2	.	15	TGCGCCAGCGGTTCTCATAGCGGGAGGAAGGGTGAGCAGTTCTTC	CASGSHSGRKGEQFF
TRBV5-8	TRBJ2-7	TRBD1	.	15	TGTGCCAGCAGCTGGCAGGGACAGGGGGACCACGAGCAGTACTTC	CASSWQGQGDHEQYF
TRBV13	TRBJ2-1	TRBD2	.	18	TGTGCCAGCAGCTTAGGCCCCCCGACTAGCGGAAAGTACAATGAGCAGTTCTTC	CASSLGPPTSGKYNEQFF
TRBV6-6	TRBJ2-7	.	.	15	TGTGCCAGCAGTTACGAGCAGGTGGGGGGCTACGAGCAGTACTTC	CASSYEQVGGYEQYF
TRBV27	TRBJ2-7	.	.	13	TGTGCCAGCAGTTCGGGACATCCTTACGAGCAGTACTTC	CASSSGHPYEQYF
TRBV25-1	TRBJ2-5	.	.	12	TGTGCCACGAGGACTCAGGGGGAGACCCAGTACTTC	CATRTQGETQYF
TRBV4-3	TRBJ2-7	.	.	15	TGCGCCAGCAGCCCTTCATGGACAGCGGCCTACGAGCAGTACTTC	CASSPSWTAAYEQYF
TRBV9	TRBJ2-1	TRBD2	.	20	TGTGCCAGCAGCGTATACAGCGGGACGACCGTGGCGCCCTCCTACAATGAGCAGTTCTTC	CASSVYSGTTVAPSYNEQFF
TRBV19	TRBJ2-7	TRBD1	.	15	TGTGCCAGTAGTATAGGGGACAGGGGCCCCAGCGAGCAGTACTTC	CASSIGDRGPSEQYF
TRBV6-1	TRBJ2-5	TRBD1	.	14	TGTGCCAGCAGTGAGAACAGGGGGCAAGAGACCCAGTACTTC	CASSENRGQETQYF
TRBV5-1	TRBJ2-1	TRBD2	.	18	TGCGCCAGCAGCCCCGGACTAGCGGGAGGGAGCTCCTACAATGAGCAGTTCTTC	CASSPGLAGGSSYNEQFF
TRBV19	TRBJ2-3	.	.	12	TGTGCCAGCTCTATGAGCACAGATACGCAGTATTTT	CASSMSTDTQYF
TRBV20-1	TRBJ2-5	.	few	11	TGCAGTGCTAGCGGGGAAGAGACCCAGTACTTC	CSASGEETQYF
TRBV10-2	TRBJ2-2	.	.	12	TGCGCCAGCAGTTGCCCGGGGGGGGAGCTGTTTTTT	CASSCPGGELFF
TRBV7-9	TRBJ2-2	TRBD2	.	17	TGTGCCAGCAGCTCCCGGACTAGCGGGATGAACACCGGGGAGCTGTTTTTT	CASSSRTSGMNTGELFF
TRBV19	TRBJ2-1	TRBD2	.	14	TGTGCCAGTAGTATTAGCGGGGAAGACAATGAGCAGTTCTTC	CASSISGEDNEQFF
TRBV30	TRBJ2-2	TRBD2	.	13	TGTGCCTGGAACCCCCGGGGGGCCGGGGAGCTGTTTTTT	CAWNPRGAGELFF
TRBV5-4	TRBJ2-3	TRBD2	.	17	TGTGCCAGCAGCCCCTCCCCCACCCCGGGACTAGCAGCGACGCAGTATTTT	CASSPSPTPGLAATQYF
TRBV12-5	TRBJ1-1	.	.	12	TGTGCTAGTGGTCAGGGAAACACTGAAGCTTTCTTT	CASGQGNTEAFF
TRBV11-2	TRBJ2-7	.	.	15	TGTGCCAGCAGCTTAGGGGTGACTGGCGCGGAGGAGCAGTACTTC	CASSLGVTGAEEQYF
TRBV28	TRBJ2-3	TRBD2	.	17	TGTGCCAGCAGTTCACTGCGACTAGCGGGAATCACAGATACGCAGTATTTT	CASSSLRLAGITDTQYF
TRBV7-6	TRBJ2-7	TRBD2	.	19	TGTGCCAGCAGCTTAGAGGCGACTAGCGGGAAGTTGATGACCTACGAGCAGTACTTC	CASSLEATSGKLMTYEQYF
TRBV19	TRBJ1-5	TRBD1	.	16	TGTGCCAGTAGCCCGGACGGGACAGCTCGCAATCAGCCCCAGCATTTT	CASSPDGTARNQPQHF
TRBV18	TRBJ2-7	TRBD1	.	16	TGTGCCAGCTCACCACCGCTAGGGCGACAGGGCCACGAGCAGTACTTC	CASSPPLGRQGHEQYF
TRBV29-1	TRBJ1-2	.	.	15	TGCAGCGATACAGGGCCCCGGGCAAGAGTCGGTGGCTACACCTTC	CSDTGPRARVGGYTF
TRBV18	TRBJ2-3	.	.	15	TGTGCCAGCTCACCCCGCGGATCTAGCACAGATACGCAGTATTTT	CASSPRGSSTDTQYF
TRBV11-2	TRBJ2-2	TRBD2	.	17	TGTGCCAGCAGCTTAACCCGACTAGCGGGAGTGGCCGGGGAGCTGTTTTTT	CASSLTRLAGVAGELFF
TRBV5-5	TRBJ2-3	TRBD2	.	14	TGTGCCAGCAGCCACGGGGGAGGGACAGATACGCAGTATTTT	CASSHGGGTDTQYF
TRBV4-1	TRBJ2-2	.	.	12	TGCGCCAGCTCCCTAGGAACCGGGGAGCTGTTTTTT	CASSLGTGELFF
TRBV5-4	TRBJ2-1	TRBD2	.	16	TGTGCCAGCAGCTTGAACCCCAGCGGGATTAATAATGAGCAGTTCTTC	CASSLNPSGINNEQFF
TRBV7-9	TRBJ2-7	TRBD2	.	13	TGTGCCAGCAGCTTTGCTAGCGGATACGAGCAGTACTTC	CASSFASGYEQYF
TRBV11-2	TRBJ2-1	TRBD2	.	18	TGTGCCAGCAGCTCACCAACAGGGTTGGCTAGCGGGTACAATGAGCAGTTCTTC	CASSSPTGLASGYNEQFF
TRBV18	TRBJ2-1	.	.	13	TGTGCCAGCTCACCGGTACTCTACAATGAGCAGTTCTTC	CASSPVLYNEQFF
TRBV7-2	TRBJ2-3	TRBD2	.	18	TGTGCCAGCAGCTTAGGGATCTTAGCGGGAGAGTCCACAGATACGCAGTATTTT	CASSLGILAGESTDTQYF
TRBV4-1	TRBJ1-1	.	.	13	TGCGCCAGCAGCCAAGGTCCAGGGTCGAGAGCTTTCTTT	CASSQGPGSRAFF
TRBV5-8	TRBJ2-7	TRBD1	.	17	TGTGCCAGCTCCTTGGGGCCCGGGACAGGTGCGTTCTACGAGCAGTACTTC	CASSLGPGTGAFYEQYF